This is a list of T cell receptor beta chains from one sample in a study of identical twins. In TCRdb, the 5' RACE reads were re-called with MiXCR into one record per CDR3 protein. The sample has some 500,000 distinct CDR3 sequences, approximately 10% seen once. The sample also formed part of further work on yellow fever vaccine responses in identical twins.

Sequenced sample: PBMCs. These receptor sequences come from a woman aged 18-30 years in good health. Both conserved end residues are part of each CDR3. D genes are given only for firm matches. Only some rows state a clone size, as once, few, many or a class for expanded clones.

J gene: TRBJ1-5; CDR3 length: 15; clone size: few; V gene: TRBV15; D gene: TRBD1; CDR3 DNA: TGTGCCACGGCGGACAGGGGCATTAGCAATCAGCCCCAGCATTTT; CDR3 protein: CATADRGISNQPQHF
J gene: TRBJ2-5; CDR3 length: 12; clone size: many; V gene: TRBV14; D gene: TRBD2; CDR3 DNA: TGTGCGGTGACTAGCTTACAAGAGACCCAGTACTTC; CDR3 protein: CAVTSLQETQYF
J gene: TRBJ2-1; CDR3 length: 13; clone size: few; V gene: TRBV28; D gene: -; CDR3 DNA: TGTGCCAGCAGTGCTCCGTATTACAATGAGCAGTTCTTC; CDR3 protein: CASSAPYYNEQFF
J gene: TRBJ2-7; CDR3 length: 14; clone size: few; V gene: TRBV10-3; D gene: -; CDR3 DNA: TGTGCCATCAGTGGATCCGGGACCACATACGAGCAGTACTTC; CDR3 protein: CAISGSGTTYEQYF
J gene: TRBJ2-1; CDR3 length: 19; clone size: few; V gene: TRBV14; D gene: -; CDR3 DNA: TGTGCCAGCAGCCGATTTGGGACCCCGGGGATCTCCGAATACAATGAGCAGTTCTTC; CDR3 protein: CASSRFGTPGISEYNEQFF
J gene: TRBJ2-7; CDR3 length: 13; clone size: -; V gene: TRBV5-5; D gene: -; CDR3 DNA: TGTGCCAGGGGCCTTGGGCTCCCCTACGAGCAGTACTTC; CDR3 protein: CARGLGLPYEQYF
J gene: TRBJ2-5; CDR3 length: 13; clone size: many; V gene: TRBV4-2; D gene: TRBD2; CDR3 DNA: TGTGCCAGCAGTCAGCGGGGACAAGAGACCCAGTACTTC; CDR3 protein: CASSQRGQETQYF
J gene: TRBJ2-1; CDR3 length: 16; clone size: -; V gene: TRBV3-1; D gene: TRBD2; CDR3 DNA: TGTGCCAGCAGCCAAATCTCCCTAGCGGGGGACAATGAGCAGTTCTTC; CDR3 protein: CASSQISLAGDNEQFF
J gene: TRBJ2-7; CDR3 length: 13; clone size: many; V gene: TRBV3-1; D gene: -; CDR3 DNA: TGTGCCAGCAGCCAAGTATCTAGCTACGAGCAGTACTTC; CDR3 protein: CASSQVSSYEQYF
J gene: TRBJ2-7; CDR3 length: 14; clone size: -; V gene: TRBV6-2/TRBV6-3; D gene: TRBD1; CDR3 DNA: TGTGCCAGCAGGACTCCGGGACAGTCCTACGAGCAGTACTTC; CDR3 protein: CASRTPGQSYEQYF
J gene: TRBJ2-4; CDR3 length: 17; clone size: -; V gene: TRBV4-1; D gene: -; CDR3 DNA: TGCGCCAGCAGCCAAGATCCCGGAGGTGTAGCCAAAAACATTCAGTACTTC; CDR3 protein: CASSQDPGGVAKNIQYF
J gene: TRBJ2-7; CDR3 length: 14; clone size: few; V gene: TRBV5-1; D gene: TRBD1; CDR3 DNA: TGCGCCAGCGGAAGGGACAGGGTGACCTACGAGCAGTACTTC; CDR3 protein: CASGRDRVTYEQYF
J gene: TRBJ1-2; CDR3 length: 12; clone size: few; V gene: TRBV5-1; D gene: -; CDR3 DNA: TGTGCCAGCAGCGTACCGGGACAAAACTACACCTTC; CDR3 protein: CASSVPGQNYTF
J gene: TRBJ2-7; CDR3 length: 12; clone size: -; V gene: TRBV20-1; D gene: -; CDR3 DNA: TGCAGTGCTAGGGGCGCAAGGTACGAGCAGTACTTC; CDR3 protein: CSARGARYEQYF
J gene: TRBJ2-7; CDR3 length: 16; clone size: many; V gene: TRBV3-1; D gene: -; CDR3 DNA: TGTGCCAGCAGCCAAGATCTTCGCAGGAAGTCCTACGAGCAGTACTTC; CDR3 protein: CASSQDLRRKSYEQYF
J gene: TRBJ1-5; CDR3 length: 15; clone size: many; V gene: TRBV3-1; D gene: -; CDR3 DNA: TGTGCCAGCAGCCAAAGGGGGATTAGCAATCAGCCCCAGCATTTT; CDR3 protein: CASSQRGISNQPQHF
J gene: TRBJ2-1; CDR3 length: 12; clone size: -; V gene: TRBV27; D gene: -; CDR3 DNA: TGTGCCAGCAGCCATAGAGGAGTGGAGCAGTTCTTC; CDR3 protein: CASSHRGVEQFF
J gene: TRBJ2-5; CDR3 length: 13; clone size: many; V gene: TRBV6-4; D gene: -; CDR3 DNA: TGTGCCAGCAGCGGGGGGCCGTTAGAGACCCAGTACTTC; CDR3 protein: CASSGGPLETQYF
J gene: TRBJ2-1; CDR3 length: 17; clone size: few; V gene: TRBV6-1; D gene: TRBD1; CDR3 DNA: TGTGCCAGCGGGGCGGCTACAGGGGTATCTGTCTACAATGAGCAGTTCTTC; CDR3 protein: CASGAATGVSVYNEQFF
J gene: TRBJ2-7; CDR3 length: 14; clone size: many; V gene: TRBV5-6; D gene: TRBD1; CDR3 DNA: TGTGCCAGCAGCTTGGGTGGGACAGGGGACGAGCAGTACTTC; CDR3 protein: CASSLGGTGDEQYF
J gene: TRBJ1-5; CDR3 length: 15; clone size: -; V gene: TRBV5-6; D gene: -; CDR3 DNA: TGTGCCAGCAGCTTTTTAGGGCTGGGCAATCAGCCCCAGCATTTT; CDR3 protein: CASSFLGLGNQPQHF
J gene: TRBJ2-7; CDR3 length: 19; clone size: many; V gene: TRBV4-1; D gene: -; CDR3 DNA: TGCGCCAGCAGCCGAATCCTCGGGACGCGTGCCGCGGACCTCTACGAGCAGTACTTC; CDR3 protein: CASSRILGTRAADLYEQYF
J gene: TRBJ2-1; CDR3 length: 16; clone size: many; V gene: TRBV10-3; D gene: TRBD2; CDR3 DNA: TGTGCCATCAGTGCTCAACTAGCGGGGGGGCCCAATGAGCAGTTCTTC; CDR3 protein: CAISAQLAGGPNEQFF
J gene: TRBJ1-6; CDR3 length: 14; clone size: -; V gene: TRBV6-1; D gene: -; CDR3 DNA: TGTGCCAGCACCCTGAGCCGGACAGCCGAGAAGCTCCACTTT; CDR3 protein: CASTLSRTAEKLHF
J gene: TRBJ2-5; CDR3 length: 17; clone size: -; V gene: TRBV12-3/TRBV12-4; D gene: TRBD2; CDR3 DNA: TGTGCCAGCAGTTTCCCCCTAGCGGAGGGGTACCAAGAGACCCAGTACTTC; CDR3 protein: CASSFPLAEGYQETQYF
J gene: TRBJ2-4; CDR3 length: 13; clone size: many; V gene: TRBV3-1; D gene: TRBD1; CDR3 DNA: TGTGCCAGCAGCCGACAGGGAGAAAACATTCAGTACTTC; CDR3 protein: CASSRQGENIQYF
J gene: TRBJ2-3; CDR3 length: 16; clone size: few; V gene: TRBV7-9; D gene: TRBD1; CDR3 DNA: TGTGCCAGCAGCTTTATGAACAGGGGTTCGACAGATACGCAGTATTTT; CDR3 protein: CASSFMNRGSTDTQYF
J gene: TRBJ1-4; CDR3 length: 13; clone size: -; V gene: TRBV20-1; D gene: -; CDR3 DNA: TGCAGTGCTAGAGACCACAGGCGAGAAAAACTGTTTTTT; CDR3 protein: CSARDHRREKLFF
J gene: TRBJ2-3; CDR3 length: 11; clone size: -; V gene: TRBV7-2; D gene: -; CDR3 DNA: TGTGCCAGCAGCGTTTCGGATACGCAGTATTTT; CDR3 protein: CASSVSDTQYF
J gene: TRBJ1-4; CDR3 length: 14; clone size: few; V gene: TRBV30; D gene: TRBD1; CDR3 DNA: TGTGCCTGGAGCCCCGGACAGGAAGATGAAAAACTGTTTTTT; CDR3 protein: CAWSPGQEDEKLFF
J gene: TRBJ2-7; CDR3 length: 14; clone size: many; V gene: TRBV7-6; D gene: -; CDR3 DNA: TGTGCCAGCAGCTCGGAGCTCGGATCCTACGAGCAGTACTTC; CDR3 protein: CASSSELGSYEQYF
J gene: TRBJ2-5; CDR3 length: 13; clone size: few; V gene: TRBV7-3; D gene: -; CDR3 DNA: TGTGCCAGCAGCTTAACCAGCAAAGAGACCCAGTACTTC; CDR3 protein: CASSLTSKETQYF
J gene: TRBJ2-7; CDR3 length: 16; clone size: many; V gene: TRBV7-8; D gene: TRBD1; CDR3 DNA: TGTGCCAGCAGCCTGTCTGGGGACAGGTTCTCCTACGAGCAGTACTTC; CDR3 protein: CASSLSGDRFSYEQYF
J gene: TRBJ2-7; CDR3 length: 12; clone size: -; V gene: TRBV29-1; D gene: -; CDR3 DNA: TGCAGCGTCGACGAGGGGATAAGGGGGCAGTACTTC; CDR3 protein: CSVDEGIRGQYF
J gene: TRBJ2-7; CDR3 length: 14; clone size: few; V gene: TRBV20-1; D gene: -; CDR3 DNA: TGCAGTGCTAGAGGCAGGACCCACTTTTACGAGCAGTACTTC; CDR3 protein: CSARGRTHFYEQYF
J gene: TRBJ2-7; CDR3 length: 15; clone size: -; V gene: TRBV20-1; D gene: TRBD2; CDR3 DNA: TGCAGTGCTAGAGATTTACGGGGGGAGCTCTACGAGCAGTACTTC; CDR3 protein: CSARDLRGELYEQYF
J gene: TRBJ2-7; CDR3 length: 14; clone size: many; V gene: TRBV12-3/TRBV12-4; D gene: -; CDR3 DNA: TGTGCCAGCAGTTTTAGGCAGGGGCCCTACGAGCAGTACTTC; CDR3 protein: CASSFRQGPYEQYF
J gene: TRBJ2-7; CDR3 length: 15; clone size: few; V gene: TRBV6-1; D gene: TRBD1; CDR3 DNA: TGTGCCAGAGCTCCACACAGGGGGTCCTCTGGCGAGCAGTACTTC; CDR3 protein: CARAPHRGSSGEQYF
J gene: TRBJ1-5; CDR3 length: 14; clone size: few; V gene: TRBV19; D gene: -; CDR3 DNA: TGTGCCAGTAGTTGGGGCGGTTACAATCAGCCCCAGCATTTT; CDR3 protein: CASSWGGYNQPQHF
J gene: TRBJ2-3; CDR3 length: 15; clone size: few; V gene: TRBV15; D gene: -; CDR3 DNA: TGTGCCACCAGCGGACCGGAACCTTACACAGATACGCAGTATTTT; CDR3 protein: CATSGPEPYTDTQYF
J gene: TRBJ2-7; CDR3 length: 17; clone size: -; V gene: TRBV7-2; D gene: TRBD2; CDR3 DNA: TGTGCCAGCAGCCCTCAAGCGGGGTTAGTGGGGTCCTACGAGCAGTACTTC; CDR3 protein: CASSPQAGLVGSYEQYF
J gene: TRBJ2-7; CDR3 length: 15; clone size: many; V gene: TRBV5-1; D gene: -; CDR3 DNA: TGCGCCAGCAGCTTGTTGCAGGATCCAACTTACGAGCAGTACTTC; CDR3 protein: CASSLLQDPTYEQYF
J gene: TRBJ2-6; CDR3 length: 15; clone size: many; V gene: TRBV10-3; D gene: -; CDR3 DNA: TGTGCCATCAGTGGGCGGGGAGCTGGGGCCAACGTCCTGACTTTC; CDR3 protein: CAISGRGAGANVLTF
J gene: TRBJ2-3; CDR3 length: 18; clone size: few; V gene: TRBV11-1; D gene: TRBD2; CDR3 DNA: TGTGCCAGCAGCCAATTTAAAGCGGGAGGGCCCCCCCCAGATACGCAGTATTTT; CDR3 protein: CASSQFKAGGPPPDTQYF
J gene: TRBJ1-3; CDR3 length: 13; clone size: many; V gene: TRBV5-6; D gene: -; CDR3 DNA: TGTGCCAGCAGCTTGGCGTCTGGAAACACCATATATTTT; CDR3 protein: CASSLASGNTIYF
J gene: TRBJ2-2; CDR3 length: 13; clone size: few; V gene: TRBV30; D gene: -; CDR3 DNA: TGTGCCTGGGACAGTTTGAACACCGGGGAGCTGTTTTTT; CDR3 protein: CAWDSLNTGELFF
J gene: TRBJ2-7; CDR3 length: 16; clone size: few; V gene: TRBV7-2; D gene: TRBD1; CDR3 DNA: TGTGCCAGCAGCACCCAACGGACAGGGGGGGCCTACGAGCAGTACTTC; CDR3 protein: CASSTQRTGGAYEQYF
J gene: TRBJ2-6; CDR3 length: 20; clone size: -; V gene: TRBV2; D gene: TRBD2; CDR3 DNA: TGTGCCAGCAGGGGACGACTAGCGGGAGACCCGAACTCTGGGGCCAACGTCCTGACTTTC; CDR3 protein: CASRGRLAGDPNSGANVLTF
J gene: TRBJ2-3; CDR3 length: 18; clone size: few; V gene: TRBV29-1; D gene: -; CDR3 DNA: TGCAGCGTTGAGAACTCCAGACAGACGAGCGTTAGCACAGATACGCAGTATTTT; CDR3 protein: CSVENSRQTSVSTDTQYF
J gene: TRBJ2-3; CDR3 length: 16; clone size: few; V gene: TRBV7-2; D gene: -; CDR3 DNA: TGTGCCAGCAGCCCCAGGGGGGGTCGGCTCACAGATACGCAGTATTTT; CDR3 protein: CASSPRGGRLTDTQYF
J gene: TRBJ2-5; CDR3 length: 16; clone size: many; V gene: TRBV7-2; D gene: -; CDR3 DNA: TGTGCCAGCAGCTTAACGTTTCGTCCTACCCAAGAGACCCAGTACTTC; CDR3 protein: CASSLTFRPTQETQYF